The 32 T cell receptor beta chains in this list originate from one sample, sequenced in a study of blood T cell repertoires in COVID-19. The protocol was immunoSEQ multiplex PCR, while the TCRdb copy is restricted to in-frame clones and leaves out a portion. The sample has 350,000 or so clones; about 88% are singletons. The material sequenced was PBMCs or T cells enriched from blood (not recorded which). The receptors were gathered from a woman in her 30s who had been exposed to COVID-19.

The chain's CDR3 is CAWGSLVSSQMETQYF. DNA of the CDR3: TGTGCCTGGGGAAGCCTTGTGAGTTCCCAAATGGAGACCCAGTACTTC. The chain employs TRBV30 and TRBJ2-5; D gene ambiguous. Germline values: CDR1 GTSNPN, CDR2 SVGIG (reference sequence). V was trimmed by 5 bases and J by 5 bases, leaving 24 bases between them. The CDR3 loop spans 16 amino acids.

This chain connects TRBV5-1 to TRBJ1-4, with D uncertain. Trimming took 0 bases from V and 3 from J, leaving 9 bases between them. Per germline, CDR1 SGHRS and CDR2 YFSETQ. The length of the CDR3 is 15 residues. This CDR3 is CASSLVPGANEKLFF. DNA for the CDR3: TGCGCCAGCAGCTTGGTCCCGGGAGCTAATGAAAAACTGTTTTTT.

This clone was seen a handful of times. V usage is TRBV27 and J usage is TRBJ2-7; no clear D. Germline V lookup: CDR1 MNHEY, CDR2 SMNVEV (reference sequence). Trimming cost V 5 bases and J 4 bases, with 9 bases left between them. This CDR3 has 12 amino acids. CDR3 nucleotides: TGTGCCAGCAGTCCTCTAGGATACGAGCAGTACTTC. It specifies CASSPLGYEQYF.

Note on this clone: This sample includes further DNA sequences coding for the same CDR3. This chain uses TRBV4-1 with TRBJ2-7, with 10 bases matching TRBD2. From germline, CDR1 is MGHRA and CDR2 YSYEKL. Trimming at V came to 0 bases and at J to 1 base, leaving 0 bases not matched to a gene. The CDR3 totals 15 residues. The CDR3 region is CASSQELAGSYEQYF. The DNA of the CDR3 is TGCGCCAGCAGCCAAGAACTAGCGGGATCCTACGAGCAGTACTTC.

V is TRBV18 and J is TRBJ2-7; possibly TRBD2 for D (5 bases). CDR1 and CDR2 (germline): KGHSH, LQKENI. Trimming took off 4 bases at V and 0 bases at J, with 7 bases between the two ends. CDR3 length: 13 residues. The chain's CDR3 is CASSLGSSYEQYF. The CDR3 DNA is TGTGCCAGCTCACTGGGGAGCTCCTACGAGCAGTACTTC. The full variable domain, completed using reference TRBV18 and TRBJ2-7, is NAGVMQNPRHLVRRRGQEARLRCSPMKGHSHVYWYRQLPEEGLKFMVYLQKENIIDESGMPKERFSAEFPKEGPSILRIQQVVRGDSAAYFCASSLGSSYEQYFGPGTRLTVT.

CDR3: CASSLAGVPTPYNEQFF. For the CDR3, the DNA is TGTGCCAGCAGCTTAGCGGGAGTCCCAACTCCTTACAATGAGCAGTTCTTC. V usage is TRBV9 and J usage is TRBJ2-1, with 9 nucleotides matching TRBD2. The length of the CDR3 is 17 residues. The V and J ends lost 4 bases and 4 bases, in that order; junction bases with no gene match: 12. Germline V CDR1 and CDR2: SGDLS, YYNGEE.

In this sample, this clone turned up once. The V gene is TRBV30, the J gene TRBJ1-6; D possibly corresponds to TRBD1 (5 bases). The CDR3 is 15 residues long. The V end was cut by 4 bases, the J end by 7 bases, with 17 bases between. The germline V gene has CDR1 GTSNPN and CDR2 SVGIG (reference sequence). The CDR3 bases are TGTGCCTGGACTGTTATGGGGGGGACCAATTCACCCCTCCACTTT. Protein: CAWTVMGGTNSPLHF.

The chain joins TRBV3-1 (or the pseudogene TRBV3-2) to TRBJ2-1; D may match TRBD1 or TRBD2 (5 bases each). V lost 4 bases to trimming and J lost 1 base, with 14 bases between them. CDR3 length equals 16 residues. Germline V gene lookup returns CDR1 LGHDT and CDR2 YNNKEL (reference sequence). DNA for the CDR3: TGTGCCAGCAGCCTAGACAGCGGACCTTCCTACAATGAGCAGTTCTTC. It encodes CASSLDSGPSYNEQFF.

V is TRBV18 and J is TRBJ1-4, with D unclear. The CDR3 sequence is 13 residues long. Germline lookup yields CDR1 KGHSH and CDR2 LQKENI. Trimming left V 2 bases short and J 8 bases short, with 9 bases between. CDR3 in DNA: TGTGCCAGCTCACCAACGGGTGGGGAAAAACTGTTTTTT. Amino acids: CASSPTGGEKLFF.

This rearrangement joins TRBV19 to TRBJ2-3; TRBD2 matches at 9 bases. This CDR3 has 13 amino acids. Germline assignment: CDR1 LNHDA and CDR2 SQIVND (reference sequence). J lost 6 bases, V lost 5 bases, and 3 bases had no gene match. CDR3 nucleotides: TGTGCCAGTAGTGCGGGAGGGTCGGATACGCAGTATTTT. As protein: CASSAGGSDTQYF.

V is TRBV3-1 (or the pseudogene TRBV3-2) and J is TRBJ2-7; D possibly corresponds to TRBD1 (6 bases). CDR3 length equals 16 residues. Germline CDR1 reads LGHDT; CDR2 reads YNNKEL (reference sequence). V was pared by 6 bases and J by 0 bases, with 18 bases between. CDR3 nucleotides: TGTGCCAGCAGTCTCCTCGCAGGGGCCGTCTCCTACGAGCAGTACTTC. Translated: CASSLLAGAVSYEQYF.

The chain has TRBV5-5 and TRBJ1-1; D uncertain. This CDR3 comprises 14 residues. The germline gives CDR1 SGHKS, CDR2 YYEKEE (reference sequence). Trimming shortened V by 3 bases and J by 1 base, and 10 bases separated the two germline ends. The CDR3 reads CASSSRTANTEAFF. CDR3 DNA sequence: TGTGCCAGCAGCTCCCGGACTGCGAACACTGAAGCTTTCTTT.

The rearrangement links TRBV27 to TRBJ2-1; no clear D. This CDR3 region has 13 residues. Germline lookup yields CDR1 MNHEY and CDR2 SMNVEV (reference sequence). Trimming left V 3 bases short and J 10 bases short, with 13 bases between. The CDR3 nucleotides read TGTGCCAGCAGTTTCAGGCTCACCTGGGAGCAGTTCTTC. This codes for CASSFRLTWEQFF.

This chain joins TRBV7-3 and TRBJ2-5, with D unresolved. Germline assignment: CDR1 SGHTA and CDR2 FQGTGA. V was clipped by 8 bases and J by 2 bases, with 12 bases between them. The CDR3 runs 13 residues. This chain's CDR3 is CASSIAVQETQYF. DNA for the CDR3: TGTGCCAGCTCGATCGCGGTACAAGAGACCCAGTACTTC. The variable domain in full, with the rest retrieved from reference TRBV7-3 and TRBJ2-5, is GAGVSQTPSNKVTEKGKYVELRCDPISGHTALYWYRQSLGQGPEFLIYFQGTGAADDSGLPNDRFFAVRPEGSVSTLKIQRTERGDSAVYLCASSIAVQETQYFGPGTRLLVL.

The V gene is TRBV7-9, the J gene TRBJ1-2, with 8 nucleotides matching TRBD1. In germline, CDR1 is SEHNR, CDR2 FQNEAQ (reference sequence). V was clipped by 5 bases and J by 2 bases; unmatched bases: 4. There are 14 residues in the CDR3. The CDR3 region is CASSPRQGNYGYTF. The CDR3 nucleotides read TGTGCCAGCAGCCCCCGACAGGGGAACTATGGCTACACCTTC.

For this clone: At one end the junction does not follow the germline gene, possibly because of a read error. The genes are TRBV3-1 (or the pseudogene TRBV3-2) and TRBJ1-1, with D hard to call. Germline V gene data show CDR1 as LGHDT and CDR2 as YNNKEL (reference sequence). The CDR3 loop spans 15 amino acids. The CDR3 here is CASSPSGLGNPEAFF. The CDR3 nucleotides read TGTGCCAGCAGCCCGAGCGGACTGGGGAACCCTGAAGCTTTCTTT.

V is TRBV27 and J is TRBJ1-1; tentatively, D is TRBD1 (5 bases). This CDR3 comprises 11 residues. The germline V and J ends were trimmed by 4 bases and 10 bases, with 10 bases remaining between them. The germline V gene encodes CDR1 MNHEY and CDR2 SMNVEV (reference sequence). The DNA for the CDR3 is TGTGCCAGCAGTTCTCAGGGAAGAGCTTTCTTT. This codes for CASSSQGRAFF.

The rearrangement joins TRBV28 to TRBJ2-5; tentative D call: TRBD2 (5 bases). CDR3 length: 13 amino acids. V was pared by 6 bases and J by 2 bases, with 10 bases between. The germline gives CDR1 MDHEN, CDR2 SYDVKM. CDR3 coding DNA: TGTGCCAGCAGAATGGGCGGGCAAGAGACCCAGTACTTC. Translated: CASRMGGQETQYF.

V usage is TRBV9 and J usage is TRBJ2-7; 10 positions match TRBD2. Trimming took 4 bases from V and 5 from J; bases not matched to a gene: 12. The CDR3 has 16 residues. Germline V gene lookup returns CDR1 SGDLS and CDR2 YYNGEE. CDR3 DNA sequence: TGTGCCAGCAGCCCTCAGGGGGCTAGCGGGAGAAACGAGCAGTACTTC. The encoded protein is CASSPQGASGRNEQYF.

The rearrangement joins TRBV7-8 to TRBJ2-3, with D perhaps TRBD2 (7 bases). The CDR3 runs 17 residues. The germline V gene has CDR1 SGHVS and CDR2 FQNEAQ. V lost 6 bases to trimming and J lost 5 bases, with 24 bases between them. The DNA of the CDR3 is TGTGCCAGCAGACCTAGGACAGTTGCGGGAGAGATAGATACGCAGTATTTT. Its translation: CASRPRTVAGEIDTQYF.

J is TRBJ2-3 and V is TRBV9; 9 bases map to TRBD1. The CDR3 spans 18 residues. Trimming cost V 3 bases and J 2 bases; bases outside gene matches: 13. From germline, CDR1 is SGDLS and CDR2 YYNGEE. The CDR3 reads CASSAHSKRDRVTDTQYF. The CDR3 bases are TGTGCCAGCAGCGCCCACTCGAAACGGGACAGGGTCACAGATACGCAGTATTTT.

This clone was seen a handful of times. This chain joins TRBV5-1 and TRBJ2-2, with D maybe TRBD1 (5 bases). Trimming pared 4 bases from V and 4 bases from J, leaving 8 bases between. Germline lookup yields CDR1 SGHRS and CDR2 YFSETQ. The CDR3 has 13 residues. The DNA of the CDR3 is TGCGCCAGCAGCCCGACAGTCACCGGGGAGCTGTTTTTT. This codes for CASSPTVTGELFF.

The chain uses TRBV11-3 and TRBJ2-1, with D maybe TRBD2 (5 bases). This CDR3 comprises 15 residues. The germline V gene encodes CDR1 SGHNT and CDR2 YENEEA. Trimming removed 6 bases at V and 8 bases at J, with 20 bases between. CDR3 DNA: TGTGCCAGCAGGAATACTAGGCGTCCGTTCGATGAGCAGTTCTTC. This encodes CASRNTRRPFDEQFF.

The chain carries TRBV5-3 and TRBJ1-5; no clear D. TRBV5-3 has ORF status, its function being uncertain. CDR3 length: 16 residues. V lost 5 bases and J lost 1, with 16 bases in between. The CDR3 DNA reads as TGTGCCAGAAGAAGGCAGGCACCGATCAGCAATCAGCCCCAGCATTTT. Residues: CARRRQAPISNQPQHF.

The rearrangement uses TRBV6-5 and TRBJ2-5; D gene ambiguous. Trimming shortened V by 2 bases and J by 4 bases, and 11 bases separated the two germline ends. The CDR3 consists of 14 residues. CDR1 is MNHEY and CDR2 is SVGAGI in the germline V gene. CDR3 DNA sequence: TGTGCCAGCAGTTACCCGGGTGGATCAGAGACCCAGTACTTC. This codes for CASSYPGGSETQYF.

V and J are TRBV28 and TRBJ2-1; TRBD2 is a possible D gene (5 bases). V lost 6 bases, J lost 1 base, and 13 bases lay in between. The length of the CDR3 is 15 residues. The germline V gene has CDR1 MDHEN and CDR2 SYDVKM. Here the CDR3 DNA reads TGTGCCAGCAGCCCTTCGGGGAATTCCTACAATGAGCAGTTCTTC. This codes for CASSPSGNSYNEQFF.

The V gene is TRBV30, the J gene TRBJ2-7, with 7 bases identical to TRBD2. J gave up 6 bases and V 2 bases, and 10 bases lay outside the gene matches. The CDR3 extends over 14 amino acids. Germline V CDR1 and CDR2: GTSNPN, SVGIG (reference sequence). The CDR3 reads CAWSLIGRFGEQYF. As DNA, the CDR3 is TGTGCCTGGAGTCTGATCGGGAGGTTCGGCGAGCAGTACTTC.

This chain uses TRBV4-1 with TRBJ2-1, with 7 nucleotides matching TRBD2. The CDR3 totals 17 residues. Per the germline V gene, CDR1 is MGHRA and CDR2 is YSYEKL. After removal of 0 bases from V and 7 bases from J, the junction contained 12 bases not matched to a gene. This chain's CDR3 is CASSQEWEAGIYNEQFF. As DNA, the CDR3 is TGCGCCAGCAGCCAAGAGTGGGAAGCGGGAATTTATAATGAGCAGTTCTTC.

The V gene is TRBV24-1, the J gene TRBJ2-2; D is unclear. Germline V gives CDR1 KGHDR, CDR2 SFDVKD. Trimming shortened V by 7 bases and J by 0 bases, and 8 bases separated the two germline ends. The CDR3 runs to 14 residues. The CDR3 region has the DNA TGTGCCACCAGCCGCCAGGCGAACACCGGGGAGCTGTTTTTT. Translation: CATSRQANTGELFF.

The chain couples TRBV14 to TRBJ2-5; 8 positions agree with TRBD2. Per germline, CDR1 SGHDN and CDR2 FVKESK. The V segment lost 8 bases and the J segment 7 bases; nucleotides outside the gene matches: 15. This CDR3 comprises 15 residues. CDR3 region: CASGTGGRSPGTQYF. Written as DNA, the CDR3 is TGTGCCAGCGGTACGGGGGGGAGGTCCCCGGGGACCCAGTACTTC.

The J gene is TRBJ2-1, the V gene TRBV19; TRBD2 matches at 7 bases. Germline V lookup: CDR1 LNHDA, CDR2 SQIVND (reference sequence). Trimming at V came to 6 bases and at J to 3 bases, leaving 11 bases not matched to a gene. The CDR3 is 16 residues long. The CDR3 bases are TGTGCCAGTAGCGCGTACTTCCGGGACTACTACAATGAGCAGTTCTTC. As protein: CASSAYFRDYYNEQFF. Looking up the rest from reference TRBV19 and TRBJ2-1 gives the full variable domain: DGGITQSPKYLFRKEGQNVTLSCEQNLNHDAMYWYRQDPGQGLRLIYYSQIVNDFQKGDIAEGYSVSREKKESFPLTVTSAQKNPTAFYLCASSAYFRDYYNEQFFGPGTRLTVL.

The V call is TRBV10-3, the J call TRBJ1-3; D is undetermined. Germline CDR1 ENHRY, CDR2 SYGVKD. The CDR3 is 16 amino acids. Between the trimmed V and J ends, which lost 0 bases and 0 bases, there was a span of 9 bases. This chain's CDR3 is CAISESVGDSGNTIYF. The CDR3 DNA sequence: TGTGCCATCAGTGAGTCTGTGGGAGACTCTGGAAACACCATATATTTT.